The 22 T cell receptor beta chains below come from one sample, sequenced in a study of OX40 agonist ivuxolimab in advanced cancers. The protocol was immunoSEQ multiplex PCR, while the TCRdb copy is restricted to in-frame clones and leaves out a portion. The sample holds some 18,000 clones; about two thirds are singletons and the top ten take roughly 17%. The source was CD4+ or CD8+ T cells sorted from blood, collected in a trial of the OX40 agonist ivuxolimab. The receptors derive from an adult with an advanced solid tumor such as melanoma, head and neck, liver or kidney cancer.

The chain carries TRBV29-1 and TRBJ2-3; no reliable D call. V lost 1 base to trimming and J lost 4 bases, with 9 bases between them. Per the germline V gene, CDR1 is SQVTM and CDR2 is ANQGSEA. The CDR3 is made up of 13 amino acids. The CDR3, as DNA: TGCAGCGTTGAAGGGGCGCCCCCAGATACGCAGTATTTT. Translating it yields CSVEGAPPDTQYF.

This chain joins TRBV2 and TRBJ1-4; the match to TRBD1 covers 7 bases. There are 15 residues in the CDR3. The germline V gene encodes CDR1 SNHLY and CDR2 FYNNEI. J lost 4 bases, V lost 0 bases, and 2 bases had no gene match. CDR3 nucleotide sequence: TGTGCCAGCAGTGAAGCAGGGACAGATAATGAAAAACTGTTTTTT. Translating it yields CASSEAGTDNEKLFF.

CDR3 DNA: TGTGCCAGCAGCTTAATTTTACAAGAGACCCAGTACTTC. Its protein is CASSLILQETQYF. This chain joins TRBV7-3 and TRBJ2-5, with D unclear. This CDR3 comprises 13 residues. CDR1 is SGHTA, CDR2 FQGTGA, per germline. The V end was cut by 1 base, the J end by 2 bases, with 5 bases between.

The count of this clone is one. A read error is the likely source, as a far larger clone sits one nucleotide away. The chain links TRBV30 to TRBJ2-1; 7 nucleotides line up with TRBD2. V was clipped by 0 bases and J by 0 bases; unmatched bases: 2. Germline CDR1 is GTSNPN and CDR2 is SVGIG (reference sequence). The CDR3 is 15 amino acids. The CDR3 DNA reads TGTGCCTGGAGTGTTCCGGGAGGCTCCTACAATGAGCAGTTCTTC. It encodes CAWSVPGGSYNEQFF. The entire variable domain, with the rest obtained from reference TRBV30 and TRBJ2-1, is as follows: SQTIHQWPATLVQPVGSPLSLECTVEGTSNPNLYWYRQAAGRGLQLLFYSVGIGQISSEVPQNLSASRPQDRQFILSSKKLLLSDSGFYLCAWSVPGGSYNEQFFGPGTRLTVL.

As DNA, the CDR3 is TGTGCCAGCAGTTTAGAGGCCGGGGTCTATACCGGGGAGCTGTTTTTT. Translation: CASSLEAGVYTGELFF. The chain is built from TRBV27 and TRBJ2-2; tentatively, D is TRBD2 (5 bases). V was cut by 2 bases and J by 5 bases, with 15 bases left in between. CDR1 is MNHEY, CDR2 SMNVEV, per germline (reference sequence). The length of the CDR3 is 16 residues.

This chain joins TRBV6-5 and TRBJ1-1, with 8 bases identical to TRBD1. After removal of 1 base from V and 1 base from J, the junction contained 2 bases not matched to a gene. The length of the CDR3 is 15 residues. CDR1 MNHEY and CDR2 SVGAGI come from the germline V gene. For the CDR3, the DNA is TGTGCCAGCAGTTACTTGGGGACAGGGAACACTGAAGCTTTCTTT. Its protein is CASSYLGTGNTEAFF.

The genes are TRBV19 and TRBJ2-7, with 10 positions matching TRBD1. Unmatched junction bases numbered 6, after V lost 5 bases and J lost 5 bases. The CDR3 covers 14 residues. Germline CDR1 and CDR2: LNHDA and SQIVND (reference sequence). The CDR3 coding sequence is TGTGCCAGTAGTCTGGGACAGGGGTTCAACGAGCAGTACTTC. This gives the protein CASSLGQGFNEQYF.

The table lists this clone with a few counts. The CDR3 sequence is CASSEPGTVGYTF. The CDR3, as DNA: TGTGCCAGCAGTGAACCAGGGACAGTCGGCTACACCTTC. The rearrangement uses TRBV2 and TRBJ1-2; the match to TRBD1 covers 7 bases. Germline trimming cut 2 bases from V and 8 bases from J; bases unmatched to any gene: 5. Germline V gene data show CDR1 as SNHLY and CDR2 as FYNNEI. The CDR3 has 13 amino acids. Supplemented by reference TRBV2 and TRBJ1-2, the full variable domain reads EPEVTQTPSHQVTQMGQEVILRCVPISNHLYFYWYRQILGQKVEFLVSFYNNEISEKSEIFDDQFSVERPDGSNFTLKIRSTKLEDSAMYFCASSEPGTVGYTFGSGTRLTVV.

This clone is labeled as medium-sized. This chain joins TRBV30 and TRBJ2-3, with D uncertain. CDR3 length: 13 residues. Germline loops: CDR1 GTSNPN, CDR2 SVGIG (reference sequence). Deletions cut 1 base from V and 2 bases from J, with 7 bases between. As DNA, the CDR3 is TGTGCCTGGAGTGGGGTCTACACAGATACGCAGTATTTT. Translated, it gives CAWSGVYTDTQYF. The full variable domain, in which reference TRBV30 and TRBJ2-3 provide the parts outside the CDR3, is SQTIHQWPATLVQPVGSPLSLECTVEGTSNPNLYWYRQAAGRGLQLLFYSVGIGQISSEVPQNLSASRPQDRQFILSSKKLLLSDSGFYLCAWSGVYTDTQYFGPGTRLTVL.

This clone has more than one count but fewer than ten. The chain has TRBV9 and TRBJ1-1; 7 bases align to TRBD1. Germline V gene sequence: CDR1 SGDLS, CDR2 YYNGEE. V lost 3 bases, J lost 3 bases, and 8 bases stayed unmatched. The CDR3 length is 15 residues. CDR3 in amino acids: CASSGGDSEDTEAFF. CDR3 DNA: TGTGCCAGCAGCGGGGGGGACAGCGAGGACACTGAAGCTTTCTTT.

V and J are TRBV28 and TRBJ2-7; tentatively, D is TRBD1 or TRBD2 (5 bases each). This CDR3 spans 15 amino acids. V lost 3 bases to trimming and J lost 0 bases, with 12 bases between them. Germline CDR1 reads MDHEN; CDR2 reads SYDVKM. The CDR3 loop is CASSFGDPSSYEQYF. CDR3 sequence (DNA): TGTGCCAGCAGTTTTGGGGACCCGAGCTCCTACGAGCAGTACTTC.

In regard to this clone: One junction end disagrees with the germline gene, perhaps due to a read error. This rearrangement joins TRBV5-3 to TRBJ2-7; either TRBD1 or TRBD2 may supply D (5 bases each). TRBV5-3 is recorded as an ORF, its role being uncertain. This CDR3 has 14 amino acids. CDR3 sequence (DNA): TGTGCCAGCAGCTACGGGACCGGCTCCTACGAGCAGTACTTC. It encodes CASSYGTGSYEQYF.

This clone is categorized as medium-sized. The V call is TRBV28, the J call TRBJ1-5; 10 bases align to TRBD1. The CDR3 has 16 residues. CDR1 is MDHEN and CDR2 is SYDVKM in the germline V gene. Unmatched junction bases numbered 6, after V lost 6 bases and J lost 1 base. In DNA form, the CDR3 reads TGTGCCAGCAGGGGACAGGGGATTTGGAGCAATCAGCCCCAGCATTTT. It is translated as CASRGQGIWSNQPQHF. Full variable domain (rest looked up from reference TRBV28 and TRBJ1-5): DVKVTQSSRYLVKRTGEKVFLECVQDMDHENMFWYRQDPGLGLRLIYFSYDVKMKEKGDIPEGYSVSREKKERFSLILESASTNQTSMYLCASRGQGIWSNQPQHFGDGTRLSIL.

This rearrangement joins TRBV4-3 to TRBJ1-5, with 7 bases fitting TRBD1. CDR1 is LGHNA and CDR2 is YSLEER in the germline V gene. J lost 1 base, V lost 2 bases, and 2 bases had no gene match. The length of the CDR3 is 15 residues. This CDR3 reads CASSQTGESNQPQHF. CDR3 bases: TGCGCCAGCAGCCAAACAGGGGAGAGCAATCAGCCCCAGCATTTT.

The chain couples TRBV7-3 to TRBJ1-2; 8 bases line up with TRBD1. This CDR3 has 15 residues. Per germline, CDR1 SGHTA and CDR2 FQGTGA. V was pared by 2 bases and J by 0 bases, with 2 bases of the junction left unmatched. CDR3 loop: CASSLGDRPNYGYTF. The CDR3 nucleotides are TGTGCCAGCAGCTTAGGGGACAGGCCTAACTATGGCTACACCTTC.

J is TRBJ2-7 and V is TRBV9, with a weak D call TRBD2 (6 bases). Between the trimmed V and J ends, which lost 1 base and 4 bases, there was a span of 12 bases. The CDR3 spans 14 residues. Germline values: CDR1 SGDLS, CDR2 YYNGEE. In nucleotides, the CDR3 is TGTGCCAGCAGCGTAAGAGGGGAGGAGTACGAGCAGTACTTC. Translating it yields CASSVRGEEYEQYF.

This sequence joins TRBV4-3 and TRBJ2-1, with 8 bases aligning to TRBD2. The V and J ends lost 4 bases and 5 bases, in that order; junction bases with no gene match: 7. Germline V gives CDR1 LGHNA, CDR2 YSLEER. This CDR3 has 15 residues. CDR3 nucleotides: TGCGCCAGCAGCCTCAGGACGGGAGGGGACAATGAGCAGTTCTTC. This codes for CASSLRTGGDNEQFF.

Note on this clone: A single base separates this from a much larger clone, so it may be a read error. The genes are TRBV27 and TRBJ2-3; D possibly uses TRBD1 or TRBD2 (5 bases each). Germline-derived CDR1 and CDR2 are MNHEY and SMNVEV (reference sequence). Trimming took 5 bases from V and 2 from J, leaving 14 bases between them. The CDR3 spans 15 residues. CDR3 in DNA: TGTGCCAGCAGTCGCCGGGGCACCAACACAGATACGCAGTATTTT. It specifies CASSRRGTNTDTQYF.

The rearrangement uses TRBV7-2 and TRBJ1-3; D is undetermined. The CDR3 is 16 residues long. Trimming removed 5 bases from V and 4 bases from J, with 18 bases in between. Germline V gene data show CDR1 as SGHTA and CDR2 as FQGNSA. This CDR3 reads CASSQDRAGGGNTIYF. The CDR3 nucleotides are TGTGCCAGCAGCCAAGATAGGGCGGGCGGAGGAAACACCATATATTTT.

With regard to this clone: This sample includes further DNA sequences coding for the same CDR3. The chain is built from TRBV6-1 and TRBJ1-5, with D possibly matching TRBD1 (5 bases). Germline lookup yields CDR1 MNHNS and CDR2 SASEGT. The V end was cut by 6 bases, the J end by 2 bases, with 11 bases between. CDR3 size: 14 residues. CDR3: CASSETGGNQPQHF. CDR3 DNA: TGTGCCAGCAGCGAGACGGGGGGCAATCAGCCCCAGCATTTT.

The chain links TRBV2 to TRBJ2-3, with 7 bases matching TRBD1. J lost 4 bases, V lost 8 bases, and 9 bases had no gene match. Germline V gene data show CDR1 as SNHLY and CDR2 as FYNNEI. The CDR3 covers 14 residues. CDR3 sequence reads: CASEGKGAADTQYF. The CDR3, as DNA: TGTGCCAGCGAGGGGAAGGGGGCGGCAGATACGCAGTATTTT.

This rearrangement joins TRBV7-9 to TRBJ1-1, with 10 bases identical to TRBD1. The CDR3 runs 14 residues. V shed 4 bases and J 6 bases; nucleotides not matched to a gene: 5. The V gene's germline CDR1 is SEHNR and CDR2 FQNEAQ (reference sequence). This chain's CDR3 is CASSSLDRGPEAFF. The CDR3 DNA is TGTGCCAGCAGCTCCCTAGACAGGGGGCCTGAAGCTTTCTTT.